This is a list of T cell receptor beta chains from one sample in a study of blood T cell repertoires in COVID-19. Method: immunoSEQ multiplex PCR; TCRdb's copy keeps in-frame clones and lacks some. The sample lists under 350,000 clones; 89% were seen once. Sequencing used PBMCs or T cells enriched from blood (not recorded which). Receptor source: a woman aged 55-75 years who had recovered from COVID-19. Each CDR3 is given with its conserved first and last residue.

>TRBV30|TRBJ2-7
CAWSIQGGPYEQYF
>TRBV30|TRBJ1-2
CAWRDRDPYGYTF
>TRBV6-5|TRBJ2-2
CASRNWDRNTGELFF
>TRBV10-3|TRBJ1-4
CAISESGGKLFF
>TRBV14|TRBJ2-1
CASSLTSGSTEQFF
>TRBV19|TRBJ2-6
CASLDISFSGANVLTF
>TRBV28|TRBJ1-1
CASSLRASKEAFF
>TRBV5-1|TRBJ2-3
CASSFRSQGEADTQYF
>TRBV27|TRBJ1-3
CASSMFGGNTIYF
>TRBV7-2|TRBJ1-1
CASSPRYLAEAFF
>TRBV5-4|TRBJ1-2
CASSPTGVGSLTHGYTF
>TRBV7-7|TRBJ2-7
CASSPILSSYEQYF
>TRBV28|TRBJ1-3
CASTPRGSGNTIYF
>TRBV5-1|TRBJ1-1
CASSLGQGPEAFF
>TRBV7-8|TRBJ1-1
CASSWGQGDTEAFF
>TRBV5-1|TRBJ2-3
CASSLALAPTDTQYF
>TRBV30|TRBJ2-3
CAWIRGPRSTQYF
>TRBV27|TRBJ1-1
CASSPRTLGVAFF
>TRBV7-7|TRBJ1-1
CASSLTENTEAFF
>TRBV2|TRBJ1-5
CASSEALPGDQPQHF
>TRBV2|TRBJ1-4
CASTGTGFEKLFF
>TRBV12-5|TRBJ2-1
CASGGGSEQFF
>TRBV29-1|TRBJ2-7
CSAETGADYEQYF
>TRBV28|TRBJ2-1
CASSPASTREQFF
>TRBV9|TRBJ2-7
CASSADPGDFYEQYF
>TRBV30|TRBJ2-7
CAWNGGRATEQYF
>TRBV10-3|TRBJ1-2
CAISDYRGGYTF
>TRBV4-2|TRBJ1-1
CASSQPGGGTEAFF
>TRBV7-9|TRBJ1-2
CASSLGRTGGVDGYTF
>TRBV9|TRBJ1-2
CASSVAYTGATNYGYTF
>TRBV5-1|TRBJ2-3
CASSRQTSGGTDTQYF
>TRBV9|TRBJ1-5
CASSVGGGAYQPQHF
>TRBV28|TRBJ1-5
CASGQGRQPQHF
>TRBV19|TRBJ1-3
CASTTGFGNTIYF
>TRBV11-3|TRBJ1-1
CASSPSSVNTEAFF
>TRBV5-1|TRBJ2-3
CASSSTSTDTQYF
>TRBV13|TRBJ2-5
CASSRLKETQYF
>TRBV21-1|TRBJ2-1
CQLSRTSGGGEFEQFF
>TRBV28|TRBJ1-3
CASRFWGAGNTIYF
>TRBV11-3|TRBJ2-3
CASSLGGTSGRVRQYF